This T cell receptor beta chain appears in the sequencing data of a study of regulatory T cells in long-lasting Graves disease. The wider study: Newly diagnosed Graves' patients had taken antithyroid drugs under 3 months.

CDR3 size: 15 residues. CDR1 is MDHEN, CDR2 SYDVKM, per germline. Trimming removed 5 bases at V and 2 bases at J, with 16 bases between. This clonotype was counted between two and nine times. Its antigen is undetermined. General study points: Persistent disease was associated with favored TRBV28 usage and with favored use of TRBJ1-2 and TRBJ2-5.

Arm-PCR of CDR3 regions with iRepertoire HTBI primers generated TCR beta libraries. TCRdb independently ran MiXCR on the multiplex PCR reads; one entry per CDR3 protein. The data show fewer than 500,000 distinct CDR3 sequences, 15% to 20% seen once. Time point indicated: newly diagnosed GD, antithyroid drugs for less than 3 months. Construction of the TCR library relied on RNA isolated from PBMCs. This sample also belongs to another study, concerning T cells in Graves' hyperthyroidism and ophthalmopathy. From that paper: Those with hyperthyroidism were 18 to 65 years old, newly diagnosed, and ill for under 2 months.

This TCR derives from a middle-aged man with Graves disease. V usage is TRBV28 and J usage is TRBJ2-7; D is unclear. The specimen was peripheral blood mononuclear cells (PBMCs), collected at new diagnosis, from a patient treated with antithyroid drugs. CDR3 region: CASSLTGFKTYEQYF. The CDR3 DNA follows: TGTGCCAGCAGTCTGACCGGGTTCAAGACCTACGAGCAGTACTTC.